Here is one TCR beta chain with its context. The data were obtained in a study of T-cell reconstitution after alpha-beta-depleted transplantation in children. The V and J ends lost 2 bases and 2 bases respectively, with 13 bases between them. The CDR3 runs 15 residues. CDR1 and CDR2 from the germline V gene are MGHRA and YSYEKL. Preparation of the TCRbeta library was carried out with unique molecular identifiers. Using its own MiXCR run on the PCR reads, TCRdb lists one record per CDR3 protein. The sample shows about 610,000 distinct CDR3 sequences, 8% to 11% of them seen only once. The specimen was PBMCs from the stem cell graft donor, collected from the stem cell graft. This clonotype was obtained from a human donor who donated a stem cell graft to a child with acute myeloid leukemia. This chain connects TRBV4-1 to TRBJ2-7; D is perhaps TRBD1 (5 bases). As DNA, the CDR3 is TGCGCCAGCAGCCAACTGATCCAGGGCCCCTACGAGCAGTACTTC. It yields the protein CASSQLIQGPYEQYF.